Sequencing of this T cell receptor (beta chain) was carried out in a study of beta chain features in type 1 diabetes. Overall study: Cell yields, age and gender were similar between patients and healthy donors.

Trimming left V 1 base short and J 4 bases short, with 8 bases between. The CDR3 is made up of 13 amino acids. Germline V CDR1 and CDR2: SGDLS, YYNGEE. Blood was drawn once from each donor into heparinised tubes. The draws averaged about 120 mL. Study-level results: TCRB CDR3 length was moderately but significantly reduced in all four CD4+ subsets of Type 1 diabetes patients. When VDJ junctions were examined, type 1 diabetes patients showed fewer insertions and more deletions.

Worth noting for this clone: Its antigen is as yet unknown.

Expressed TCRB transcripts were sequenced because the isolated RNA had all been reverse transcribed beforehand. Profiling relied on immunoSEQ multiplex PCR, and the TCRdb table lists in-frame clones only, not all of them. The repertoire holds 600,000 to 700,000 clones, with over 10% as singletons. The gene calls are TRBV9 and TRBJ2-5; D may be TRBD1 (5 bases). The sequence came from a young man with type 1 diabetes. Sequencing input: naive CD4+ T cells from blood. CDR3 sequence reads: CASSVRQRETQYF. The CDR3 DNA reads TGTGCCAGCAGCGTAAGACAGAGAGAGACCCAGTACTTC.